Below are 20 T cell receptor beta chains sequenced from a single sample in a study of blood T cell repertoires in COVID-19. Data came from immunoSEQ multiplex PCR; TCRdb stores just in-frame clones and leaves some out. The data contain a few hundred thousand clones, 88% of them singletons. Sequencing was carried out using peripheral blood. These receptors originate from a woman aged 30 to 39 with COVID-19, enrolled during active disease.

The chain couples TRBV6-6 to TRBJ1-1, with 10 bases identical to TRBD1. This CDR3 comprises 14 residues. Germline trimming cut 5 bases from V and 10 bases from J; bases unmatched to any gene: 10. The germline V gene has CDR1 MNHNY and CDR2 SVGAGI (reference sequence). CDR3 in amino acids: CASSDLTGGFGAFF. CDR3 in DNA: TGTGCCAGCAGTGATCTGACAGGGGGCTTTGGAGCTTTCTTT.

The chain carries TRBV2 and TRBJ1-1, with D hard to call. The V gene lost 10 bases and the J gene lost 1 base, with 16 bases spanning the gap. This CDR3 spans 14 amino acids. Germline V gene sequence: CDR1 SNHLY, CDR2 FYNNEI. The CDR3 loop reads CATTIARANTEAFF. CDR3 coding DNA: TGTGCCACCACGATTGCACGAGCGAACACTGAAGCTTTCTTT.

This clone is a singleton in its sample. The CDR3, as DNA: TGTGCCAGCAGGGTAGACAGCTACACTGAAGCTTTCTTT. As protein: CASRVDSYTEAFF. The rearrangement joins TRBV2 to TRBJ1-1; possible D gene TRBD1, 5 bases. The V gene lost 6 bases and the J gene lost 3 bases, with 11 bases spanning the gap. The V gene's germline CDR1 is SNHLY and CDR2 FYNNEI. The CDR3 totals 13 residues.

The J gene is TRBJ2-3, the V gene TRBV5-6; maybe TRBD1 (6 bases). In germline, CDR1 is SGHDT, CDR2 YYEEEE. This CDR3 has 15 amino acids. V was shortened by 2 bases and J by 2 bases, with 12 bases between the two germline ends. This CDR3 is CASSFGDISTDTQYF. The CDR3 nucleotides are TGTGCCAGCAGCTTTGGGGACATATCCACAGATACGCAGTATTTT.

For the CDR3, the DNA is TGTGCCAGTAGTCCCGAGGGGGCGCTAAGCTACGAGCAGTACTTC. Amino acid sequence: CASSPEGALSYEQYF. This chain joins TRBV19 and TRBJ2-7; TRBD1 agrees at 7 bases. Trimming removed 5 bases from V and 3 bases from J; junction bases left unmatched: 10. The CDR3 spans 15 residues. Germline V gene lookup returns CDR1 LNHDA and CDR2 SQIVND (reference sequence). The full variable domain, completed using reference TRBV19 and TRBJ2-7, is DGGITQSPKYLFRKEGQNVTLSCEQNLNHDAMYWYRQDPGQGLRLIYYSQIVNDFQKGDIAEGYSVSREKKESFPLTVTSAQKNPTAFYLCASSPEGALSYEQYFGPGTRLTVT.

The chain uses TRBV4-1 and TRBJ2-5; 7 nucleotides agree with TRBD1. Trimming cost V 0 bases and J 9 bases; bases outside gene matches: 16. The germline CDR1 and CDR2 sequences are MGHRA and YSYEKL. The CDR3 length is 17 residues. The DNA for the CDR3 is TGCGCCAGCAGCCAAGACGTTAACAGGGGCCTAAATGGGGCCCAGTACTTC. Translation: CASSQDVNRGLNGAQYF.

The genes are TRBV9 and TRBJ2-1, with 13 nucleotides matching TRBD2. The CDR3 consists of 18 residues. The germline gives CDR1 SGDLS, CDR2 YYNGEE. V gave up 3 bases and J gave up 8 bases; unmatched junction bases: 14. CDR3 coding DNA: TGTGCCAGCAGCGACACGATTACTAGCGGGGGGGCCAGTGATGAGCAGTTCTTC. The encoded protein is CASSDTITSGGASDEQFF.

V and J are TRBV2 and TRBJ2-5, with a weak D call TRBD2 (7 bases). The germline CDR1 and CDR2 sequences are SNHLY and FYNNEI. V was cut by 10 bases and J by 1 base, with 13 bases left in between. This CDR3 is built from 13 residues. The DNA for the CDR3 is TGTGCCACCAAGGGGGGGGCCCAAGAGACCCAGTACTTC. It specifies CATKGGAQETQYF.

The chain employs TRBV27 and TRBJ1-2; no definite D call. The CDR3 is 15 amino acids. Trimming cost V 5 bases and J 5 bases, with 18 bases left between them. CDR1 and CDR2 (germline): MNHEY, SMNVEV (reference sequence). The CDR3: CASSPTTTPSYGYTF. As DNA, the CDR3 is TGTGCCAGCAGTCCCACCACGACACCTTCTTATGGCTACACCTTC.

The chain couples TRBV6-6 to TRBJ2-7, with TRBD1 as a possible D gene (6 bases). From germline, CDR1 is MNHNY and CDR2 SVGAGI (reference sequence). V was clipped by 8 bases and J by 5 bases, with 13 bases between them. The CDR3 runs 12 residues. The CDR3 region is CASGGVWNEQYF. The CDR3 DNA reads TGTGCCAGCGGGGGCGTTTGGAACGAGCAGTACTTC.

This rearrangement joins TRBV5-1 to TRBJ2-7; TRBD1 matches 9 bases. Unmatched junction bases numbered 8, after V lost 4 bases and J lost 3 bases. The CDR3 sequence is 15 residues long. Germline V gene sequence: CDR1 SGHRS, CDR2 YFSETQ. The CDR3 here is CASSLGTGRFYEQYF. In DNA form, the CDR3 reads TGCGCCAGCAGCCTCGGGACAGGGCGTTTCTACGAGCAGTACTTC.

The V gene is TRBV5-1, the J gene TRBJ1-1; 8 nucleotides agree with TRBD1. The V gene end was trimmed by 4 bases and the J gene end by 3 bases; junction bases not matched to a gene: 5. The CDR3 is 14 amino acids. Germline lookup yields CDR1 SGHRS and CDR2 YFSETQ. CDR3 region: CASSEGQVYTEAFF. In DNA form, the CDR3 reads TGCGCCAGCAGCGAGGGACAGGTGTACACTGAAGCTTTCTTT. Full variable domain (remainder filled in from reference TRBV5-1 and TRBJ1-1): KAGVTQTPRYLIKTRGQQVTLSCSPISGHRSVSWYQQTPGQGLQFLFEYFSETQRNKGNFPGRFSGRQFSNSRSEMNVSTLELGDSALYLCASSEGQVYTEAFFGQGTRLTVV.

This clone was seen a handful of times. The rearrangement links TRBV5-6 to TRBJ1-3; 8 bases line up with TRBD1. Germline CDR1 and CDR2: SGHDT and YYEEEE. V lost 4 bases and J lost 3; bases outside the gene matches: 3. The CDR3 length is 14 residues. CDR3 in DNA: TGTGCCAGCAGCGGGACAGGAATTGGAAACACCATATATTTT. The encoded protein is CASSGTGIGNTIYF.

The chain uses TRBV7-3 and TRBJ2-1; a possible D gene is TRBD2 (5 bases). CDR1 is SGHTA, CDR2 FQGTGA, per germline. The V and J ends lost 1 base and 10 bases respectively, with 11 bases between them. This CDR3 comprises 13 residues. The CDR3 region is CASSLRAENEQFF. The CDR3 DNA reads as TGTGCCAGCAGCTTAAGAGCGGAAAACGAGCAGTTCTTC.

The chain has TRBV6-5 and TRBJ2-3; weak D call: TRBD2 (5 bases). V lost 7 bases to trimming and J lost 8 bases, with 22 bases between them. The CDR3 spans 15 residues. Germline loops: CDR1 MNHEY, CDR2 SVGAGI. CDR3 in DNA: TGTGCCAGCACAATGGGGTCCTCGGGGTCCGCTACGCAGTATTTT. Protein: CASTMGSSGSATQYF.

The chain couples TRBV5-8 to TRBJ1-1; D unresolved. The CDR3 sequence is 17 residues long. V lost 4 bases and J 1 base, leaving 20 bases between the germline ends. CDR1 SGHTS and CDR2 YDEGEE come from the germline V gene. Written as DNA, the CDR3 is TGTGCCAGCAGCCTCCTTGGGCGCGACCGAAGGAACACTGAAGCTTTCTTT. Encoded protein: CASSLLGRDRRNTEAFF.

The CDR3 DNA reads TGTGCCAGTAGTCCTGAGGTACCTGGAAACACCATATATTTT. Translation: CASSPEVPGNTIYF. V usage is TRBV19 and J usage is TRBJ1-3; D is unresolved. The CDR3 has 14 residues. V was cut by 5 bases and J by 2 bases, with 10 bases left in between. CDR1 is LNHDA and CDR2 is SQIVND in the germline V gene (reference sequence).

The chain is built from TRBV6-6 and TRBJ2-3, with TRBD2 matching over 10 bases. Trimming at V came to 0 bases and at J to 2 bases, leaving 2 bases not matched to a gene. There are 16 residues in the CDR3. From germline, CDR1 is MNHNY and CDR2 SVGAGI (reference sequence). CDR3 nucleotides: TGTGCCAGCAGTTACTCTAGCGGGGGGCCCACAGATACGCAGTATTTT. Translated: CASSYSSGGPTDTQYF.

This chain uses TRBV11-1 with TRBJ1-6; TRBD1 aligns across 8 bases. V was pared by 7 bases and J by 9 bases, with 11 bases of the junction left unmatched. There are 15 residues in the CDR3. Looked up from germline, CDR1 is SGHAT and CDR2 is FQDESV (reference sequence). CDR3 sequence reads: CASKGGTGWSSPLHF. The CDR3 region has the DNA TGTGCCAGCAAAGGGGGGACAGGATGGAGTTCACCCCTCCACTTT.

This chain joins TRBV28 and TRBJ1-2; D unclear. The V end was cut by 6 bases, the J end by 0 bases, with 8 bases between. The CDR3 contains 13 residues. Per the germline V gene, CDR1 is MDHEN and CDR2 is SYDVKM. CDR3 amino acids: CASSRGSNYGYTF. For the CDR3, the DNA is TGTGCCAGCAGCCGCGGATCTAACTATGGCTACACCTTC.